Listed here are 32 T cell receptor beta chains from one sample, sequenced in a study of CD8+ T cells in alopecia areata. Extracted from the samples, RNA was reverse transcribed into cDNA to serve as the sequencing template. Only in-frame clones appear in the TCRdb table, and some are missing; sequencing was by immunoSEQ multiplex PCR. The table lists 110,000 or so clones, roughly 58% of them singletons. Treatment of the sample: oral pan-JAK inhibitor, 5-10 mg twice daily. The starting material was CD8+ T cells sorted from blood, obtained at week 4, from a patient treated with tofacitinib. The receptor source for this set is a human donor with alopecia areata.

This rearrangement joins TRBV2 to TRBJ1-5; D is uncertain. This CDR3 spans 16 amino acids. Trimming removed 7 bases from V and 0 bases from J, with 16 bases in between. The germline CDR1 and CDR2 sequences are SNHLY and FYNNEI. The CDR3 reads CASTRGGLYSNQPQHF. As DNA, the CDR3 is TGTGCCAGCACACGAGGCGGACTATATAGCAATCAGCCCCAGCATTTT.

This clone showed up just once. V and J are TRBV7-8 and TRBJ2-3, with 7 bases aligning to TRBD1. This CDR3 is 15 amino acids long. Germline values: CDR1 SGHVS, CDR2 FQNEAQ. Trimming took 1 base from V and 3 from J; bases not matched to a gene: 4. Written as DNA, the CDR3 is TGTGCCAGCAGCTTAGTACAGGGGTGGACAGATACGCAGTATTTT. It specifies CASSLVQGWTDTQYF.

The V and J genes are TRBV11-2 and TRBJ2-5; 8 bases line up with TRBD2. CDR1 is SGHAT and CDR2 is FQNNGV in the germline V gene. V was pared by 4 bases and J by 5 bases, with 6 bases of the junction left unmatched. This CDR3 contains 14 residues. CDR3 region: CASSSPGGVETQYF. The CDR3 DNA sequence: TGTGCCAGCAGCTCACCCGGGGGGGTGGAGACCCAGTACTTC.

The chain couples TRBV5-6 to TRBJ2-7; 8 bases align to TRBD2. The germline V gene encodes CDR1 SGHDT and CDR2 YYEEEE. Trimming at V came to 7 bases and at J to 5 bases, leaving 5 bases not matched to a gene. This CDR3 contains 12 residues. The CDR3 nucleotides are TGTGCCAGCTTCTCGGGAGGGGACGAGCAGTACTTC. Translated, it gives CASFSGGDEQYF.

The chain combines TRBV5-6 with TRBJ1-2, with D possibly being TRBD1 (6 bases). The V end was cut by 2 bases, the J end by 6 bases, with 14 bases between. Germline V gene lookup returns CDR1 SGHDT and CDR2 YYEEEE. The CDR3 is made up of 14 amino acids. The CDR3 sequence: CASSFGSGGHGYTF. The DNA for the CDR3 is TGTGCCAGCAGCTTCGGTTCCGGGGGGCATGGCTACACCTTC.

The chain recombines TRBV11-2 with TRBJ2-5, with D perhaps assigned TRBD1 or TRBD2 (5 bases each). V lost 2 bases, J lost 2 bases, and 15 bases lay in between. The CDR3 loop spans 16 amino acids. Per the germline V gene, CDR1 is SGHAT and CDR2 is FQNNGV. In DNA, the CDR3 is TGTGCCAGCAGCTTACCAACCGGGACGATACAAGAGACCCAGTACTTC. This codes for CASSLPTGTIQETQYF.

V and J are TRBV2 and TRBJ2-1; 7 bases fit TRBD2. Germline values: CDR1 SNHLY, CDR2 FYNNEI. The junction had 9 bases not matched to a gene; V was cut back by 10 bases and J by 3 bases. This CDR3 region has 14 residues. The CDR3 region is CATEEGGVYNEQFF. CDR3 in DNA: TGTGCCACCGAGGAGGGAGGGGTCTACAATGAGCAGTTCTTC.

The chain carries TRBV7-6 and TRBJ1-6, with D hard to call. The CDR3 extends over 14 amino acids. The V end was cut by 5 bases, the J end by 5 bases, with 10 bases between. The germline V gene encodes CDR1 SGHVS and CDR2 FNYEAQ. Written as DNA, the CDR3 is TGTGCCAGCAGCCCCAGTACGAATAATTCACCCCTCCACTTT. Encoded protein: CASSPSTNNSPLHF.

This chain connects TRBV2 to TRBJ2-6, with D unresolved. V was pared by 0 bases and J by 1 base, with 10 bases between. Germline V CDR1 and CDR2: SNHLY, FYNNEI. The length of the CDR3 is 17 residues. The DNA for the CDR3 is TGTGCCAGCAGTGAAGCGATGACCATTTCTGGGGCCAACGTCCTGACTTTC. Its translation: CASSEAMTISGANVLTF.

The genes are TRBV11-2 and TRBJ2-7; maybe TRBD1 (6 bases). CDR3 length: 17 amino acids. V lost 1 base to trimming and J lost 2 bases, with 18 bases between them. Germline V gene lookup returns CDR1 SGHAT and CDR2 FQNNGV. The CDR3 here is CASSLGLGLDRPYEQYF. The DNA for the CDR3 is TGTGCCAGCAGCTTAGGGCTGGGCTTGGACAGACCCTACGAGCAGTACTTC.

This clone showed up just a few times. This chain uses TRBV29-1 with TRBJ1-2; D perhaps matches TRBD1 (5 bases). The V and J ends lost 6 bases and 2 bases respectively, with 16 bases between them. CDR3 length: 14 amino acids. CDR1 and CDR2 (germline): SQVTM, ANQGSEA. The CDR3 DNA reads TGCAGCGTCCAGGGCCTAAAAGAAAACTATGGCTACACCTTC. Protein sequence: CSVQGLKENYGYTF.

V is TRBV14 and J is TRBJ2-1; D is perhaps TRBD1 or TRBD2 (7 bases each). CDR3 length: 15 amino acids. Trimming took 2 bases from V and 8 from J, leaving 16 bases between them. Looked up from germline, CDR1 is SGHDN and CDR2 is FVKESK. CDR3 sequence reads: CASSQIRGGLDEQFF. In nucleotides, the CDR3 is TGTGCCAGCAGCCAAATCAGGGGGGGCCTCGATGAGCAGTTCTTC.

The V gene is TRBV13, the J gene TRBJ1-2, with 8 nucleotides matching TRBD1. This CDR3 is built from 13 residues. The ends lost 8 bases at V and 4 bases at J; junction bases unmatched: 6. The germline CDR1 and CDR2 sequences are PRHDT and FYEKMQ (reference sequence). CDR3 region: CASSGQDLYGYTF. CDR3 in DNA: TGTGCCAGCTCGGGACAGGATCTCTATGGCTACACCTTC.

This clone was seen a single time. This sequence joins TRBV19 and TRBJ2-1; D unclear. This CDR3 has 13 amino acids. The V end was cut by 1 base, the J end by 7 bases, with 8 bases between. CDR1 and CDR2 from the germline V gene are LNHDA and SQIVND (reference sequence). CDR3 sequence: CASSIGAHNEQFF. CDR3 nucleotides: TGTGCCAGTAGTATAGGAGCACATAATGAGCAGTTCTTC.

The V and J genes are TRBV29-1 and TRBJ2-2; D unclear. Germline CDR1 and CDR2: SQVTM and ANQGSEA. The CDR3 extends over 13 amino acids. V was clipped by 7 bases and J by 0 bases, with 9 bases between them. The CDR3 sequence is CSATPANTGELFF. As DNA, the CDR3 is TGCAGCGCAACACCCGCGAACACCGGGGAGCTGTTTTTT.

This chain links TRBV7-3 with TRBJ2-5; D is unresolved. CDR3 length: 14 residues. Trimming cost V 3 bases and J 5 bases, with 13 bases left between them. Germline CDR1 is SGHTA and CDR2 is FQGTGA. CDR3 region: CASSFEVEWETQYF. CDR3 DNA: TGTGCCAGCAGCTTTGAAGTGGAGTGGGAGACCCAGTACTTC.

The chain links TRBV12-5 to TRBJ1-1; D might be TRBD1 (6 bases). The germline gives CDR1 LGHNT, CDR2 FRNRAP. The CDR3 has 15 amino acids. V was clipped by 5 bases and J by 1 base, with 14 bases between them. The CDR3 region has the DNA TGTGCTAGTGGTATTTACGACAGGCCGAACACTGAAGCTTTCTTT. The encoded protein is CASGIYDRPNTEAFF. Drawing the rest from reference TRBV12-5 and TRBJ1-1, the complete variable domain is DARVTQTPRHKVTEMGQEVTMRCQPILGHNTVFWYRQTMMQGLELLAYFRNRAPLDDSGMPKDRFSAEMPDATLATLKIQPSEPRDSAVYFCASGIYDRPNTEAFFGQGTRLTVV.

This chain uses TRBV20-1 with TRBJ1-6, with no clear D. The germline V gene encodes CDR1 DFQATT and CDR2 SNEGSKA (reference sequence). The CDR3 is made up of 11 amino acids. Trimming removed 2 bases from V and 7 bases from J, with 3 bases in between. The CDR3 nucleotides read TGCAGTGCTAGACTCAATTCACCCCTCCACTTT. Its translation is CSARLNSPLHF.

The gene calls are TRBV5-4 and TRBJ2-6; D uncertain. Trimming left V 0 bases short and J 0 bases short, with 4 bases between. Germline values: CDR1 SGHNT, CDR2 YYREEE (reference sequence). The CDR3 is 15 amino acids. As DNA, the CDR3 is TGTGCCAGCAGCTTGGATGCCTCTGGGGCCAACGTCCTGACTTTC. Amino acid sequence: CASSLDASGANVLTF.

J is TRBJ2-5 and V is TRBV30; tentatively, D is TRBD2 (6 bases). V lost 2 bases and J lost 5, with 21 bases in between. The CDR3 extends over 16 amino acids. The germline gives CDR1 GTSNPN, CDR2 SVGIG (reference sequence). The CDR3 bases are TGTGCCTGGAGTTCGGCGGCGGGGCTCACCCGGGAGACCCAGTACTTC. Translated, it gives CAWSSAAGLTRETQYF.

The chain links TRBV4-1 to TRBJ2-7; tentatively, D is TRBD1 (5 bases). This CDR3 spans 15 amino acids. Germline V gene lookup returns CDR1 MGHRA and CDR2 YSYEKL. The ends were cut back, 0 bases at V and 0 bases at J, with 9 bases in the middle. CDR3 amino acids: CASSQETRDSYEQYF. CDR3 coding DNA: TGCGCCAGCAGCCAAGAAACCAGGGACTCCTACGAGCAGTACTTC.

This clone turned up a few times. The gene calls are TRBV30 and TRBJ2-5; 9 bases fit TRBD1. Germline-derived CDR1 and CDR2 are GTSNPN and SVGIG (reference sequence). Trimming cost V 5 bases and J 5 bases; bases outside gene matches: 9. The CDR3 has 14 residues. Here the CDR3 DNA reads TGTGCCTGGGGGACAGGGAGGATGGCGGAGACCCAGTACTTC. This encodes CAWGTGRMAETQYF.

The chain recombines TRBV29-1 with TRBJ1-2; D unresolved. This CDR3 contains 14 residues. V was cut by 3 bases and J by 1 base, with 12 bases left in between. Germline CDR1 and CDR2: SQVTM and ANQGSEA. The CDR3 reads CSVEDAGHNYGYTF. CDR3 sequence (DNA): TGCAGCGTTGAGGACGCAGGTCATAACTATGGCTACACCTTC.

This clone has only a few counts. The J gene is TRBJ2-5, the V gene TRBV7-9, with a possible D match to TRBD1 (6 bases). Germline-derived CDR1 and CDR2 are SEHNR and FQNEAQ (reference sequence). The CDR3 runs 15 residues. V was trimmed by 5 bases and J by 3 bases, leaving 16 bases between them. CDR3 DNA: TGTGCCAGCAGCCCCGCCGTGGCAGGGGAAGAGACCCAGTACTTC. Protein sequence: CASSPAVAGEETQYF.

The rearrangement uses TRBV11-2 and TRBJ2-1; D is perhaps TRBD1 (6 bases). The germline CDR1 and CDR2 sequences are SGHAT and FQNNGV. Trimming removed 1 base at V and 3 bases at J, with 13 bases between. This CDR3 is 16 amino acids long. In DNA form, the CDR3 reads TGTGCCAGCAGCTTAGTCTCAGGGGACCACTACAATGAGCAGTTCTTC. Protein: CASSLVSGDHYNEQFF. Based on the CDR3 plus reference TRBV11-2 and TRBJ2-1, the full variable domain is EAGVAQSPRYKIIEKRQSVAFWCNPISGHATLYWYQQILGQGPKLLIQFQNNGVVDDSQLPKDRFSAERLKGVDSTLKIQPAKLEDSAVYLCASSLVSGDHYNEQFFGPGTRLTVL.

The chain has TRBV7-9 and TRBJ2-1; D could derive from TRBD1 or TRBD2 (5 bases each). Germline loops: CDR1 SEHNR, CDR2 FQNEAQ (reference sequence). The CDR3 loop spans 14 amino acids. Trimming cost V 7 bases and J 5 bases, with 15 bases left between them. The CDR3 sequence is CASTPGTVDNEQFF. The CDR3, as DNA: TGTGCCAGCACCCCCGGGACGGTGGACAATGAGCAGTTCTTC.

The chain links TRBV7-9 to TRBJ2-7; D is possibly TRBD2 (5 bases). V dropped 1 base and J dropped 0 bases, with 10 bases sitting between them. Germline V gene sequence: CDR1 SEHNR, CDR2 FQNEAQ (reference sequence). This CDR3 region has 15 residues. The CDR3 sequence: CASSLDPEGSYEQYF. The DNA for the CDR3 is TGTGCCAGCAGCTTAGATCCCGAGGGCTCCTACGAGCAGTACTTC.

The CDR3 is CSVVDDRENEQYF. The CDR3 DNA reads TGCAGCGTTGTCGACGACAGGGAAAACGAGCAGTACTTC. The rearrangement links TRBV29-1 to TRBJ2-7; 7 bases align to TRBD1. This CDR3 is 13 amino acids long. Germline lookup yields CDR1 SQVTM and CDR2 ANQGSEA. V gave up 4 bases and J gave up 5 bases; unmatched junction bases: 8.

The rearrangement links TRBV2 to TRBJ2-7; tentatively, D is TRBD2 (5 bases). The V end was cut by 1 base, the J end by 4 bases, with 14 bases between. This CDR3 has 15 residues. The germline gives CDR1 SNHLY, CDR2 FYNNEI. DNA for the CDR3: TGTGCCAGCAGTGAAGGGAGGTTTGGGGAATACGAGCAGTACTTC. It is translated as CASSEGRFGEYEQYF.

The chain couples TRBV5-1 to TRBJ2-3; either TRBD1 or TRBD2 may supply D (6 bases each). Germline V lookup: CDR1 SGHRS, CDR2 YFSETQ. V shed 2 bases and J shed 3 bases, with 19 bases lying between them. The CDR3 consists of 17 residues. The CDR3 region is CASSLPLTGRGTDTQYF. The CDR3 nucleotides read TGCGCCAGCAGCTTACCTCTGACAGGCCGGGGGACAGATACGCAGTATTTT.

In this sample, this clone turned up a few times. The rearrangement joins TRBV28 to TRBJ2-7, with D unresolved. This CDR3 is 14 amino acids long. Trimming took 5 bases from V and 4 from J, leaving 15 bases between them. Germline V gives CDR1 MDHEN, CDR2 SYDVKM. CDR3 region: CASSALEAAYEQYF. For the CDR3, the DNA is TGTGCCAGCAGTGCGCTTGAGGCGGCATACGAGCAGTACTTC.

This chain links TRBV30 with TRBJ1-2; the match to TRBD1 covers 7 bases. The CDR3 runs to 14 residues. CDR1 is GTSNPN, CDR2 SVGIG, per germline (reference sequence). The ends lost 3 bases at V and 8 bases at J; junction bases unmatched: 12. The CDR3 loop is CAWSPGGGGWGYTF. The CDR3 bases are TGTGCCTGGAGCCCCGGAGGGGGCGGGTGGGGCTACACCTTC.